This T cell receptor beta chain was documented in a study of blood T cell repertoires in COVID-19. The CDR3 is 15 residues long. The germline CDR1 and CDR2 sequences are GTSNPN and SVGIG (reference sequence). Trimming pared 0 bases from V and 3 bases from J, leaving 9 bases between. Some clones are missing from TCRdb's copy, which holds only in-frame ones; the method was immunoSEQ multiplex PCR. The table includes some 280,000 clones, roughly 89% detected once. Sequencing input: peripheral blood. The chain links TRBV30 to TRBJ1-6, with unresolved D. This clonotype was sampled from a woman aged 40 to 50 who had recovered from COVID-19. The CDR3 protein is CAWSVPAGYNSPLHF. CDR3 nucleotides: TGTGCCTGGAGTGTACCTGCGGGCTATAATTCACCCCTCCACTTT.